This T cell receptor (beta chain) was captured in a study of T-cell memory formation after mild COVID-19. For the study at large: The two donors had largely donor-specific TCR clusters.

This clonotype was counted ten times or more. Employing constant-segment primers, 5'RACE generated TCR alpha and TCR beta cDNA libraries bearing sample barcodes and UMIs. TCRdb re-derived calls from the 5' RACE reads in MiXCR, one entry per CDR3 protein. This table holds 25,000 to 35,000 distinct CDR3 sequences, around 12% found once. V lost 3 bases and J 3 bases, leaving 12 bases between the germline ends. Germline V gene lookup returns CDR1 LGHDT and CDR2 YNNKEL (reference sequence). The CDR3 is 15 amino acids. The receptor was isolated from an adult woman who had mild COVID-19 (a few samples of this study predate the infection). Cell type and time point are not known. The chain couples TRBV3-1 to TRBJ1-3; D is possibly TRBD1 (5 bases). Sequenced sample: PBMCs or a T cell subset sorted from them (not recorded which). This CDR3 is CASSQMIDSGNTIYF. The CDR3 DNA follows: TGTGCCAGCAGCCAGATGATTGACAGTGGAAACACCATATATTTT. The whole variable domain, remainder taken from reference TRBV3-1 and TRBJ1-3, is DTAVSQTPKYLVTQMGNDKSIKCEQNLGHDTMYWYKQDSKKFLKIMFSYNNKELIINETVPNRFSPKSPDKAHLNLHINSLELGDSAVYFCASSQMIDSGNTIYFGEGSWLTVV.